The clone carrying this TCR beta chain was recorded only once. Produced via immunoSEQ multiplex PCR; TCRdb's table is partial and in-frame only. This sample has around 350,000 clones, with more than 75% found just once. The data derive from a study of blood T cell repertoires in COVID-19. Overall study: Whether acute or convalescent, the COVID-19 samples came from the United States, Italy and Spain. The cDNA or gDNA used as material had been derived from T cells, B-cell-depleted T cells, or PBMCs.

Germline CDR1 reads ENHRY; CDR2 reads SYGVKD. The length of the CDR3 is 14 residues. The germline V and J ends were trimmed by 3 bases and 7 bases, with 15 bases remaining between them. Sequencing was carried out using peripheral blood. The receptor comes from a human donor in a cohort sampled during active COVID-19. V is TRBV10-3 and J is TRBJ1-1; no reliable D call. For the CDR3, the DNA is TGTGCCATCAGTGAAGTCTCCCCCTCCGGTGAAGCTTTCTTT. Protein sequence: CAISEVSPSGEAFF.